This T cell receptor (beta chain) was captured by sequencing in a study of identical twins. Study-level points and caveats: The study found weaker excess twin sharing in beta out-of-frame sequences.

V shed 3 bases, J shed 2 bases, and the junction held 9 bases outside the gene matches. This CDR3 comprises 17 residues. TCRdb reprocessed the 5' RACE reads with MiXCR, giving one entry per CDR3 protein. In the table there are about 920,000 distinct CDR3 sequences, 12% of which are singletons. This clonotype has at least ten counts. Its antigen is unknown. The same sample was also studied in work on yellow fever vaccine responses in identical twins. In that study: A vaccine T cell response that seemed partly convergent and partly personalized was reported in twins.

The rearrangement links TRBV12-3 or TRBV12-4 to TRBJ2-1; 8 bases match TRBD2. The source is a young woman in good health. The sequenced sample was PBMCs. The CDR3 region has the DNA TGTGCCAGCAGTTTTGCTCTGGCGGGAGGTCCCTACAATGAGCAGTTCTTC. The encoded protein is CASSFALAGGPYNEQFF.